This entry lists 10 T cell receptor beta chains sequenced from one sample in a study of blood T cell repertoires in COVID-19. The method was immunoSEQ multiplex PCR; TCRdb's version includes in-frame clones alone and lacks a portion of them. The sample carries 350,000 to 450,000 clones, roughly 86% recorded once. Sequenced sample: PBMCs or T cells enriched from blood (not recorded which). Receptor source: a woman aged 25 to 39 who had recovered from COVID-19.

The J gene is TRBJ2-7, the V gene TRBV27, with TRBD1 matching 7 bases. Unmatched junction bases numbered 4, after V lost 3 bases and J lost 2 bases. The CDR3 extends over 14 amino acids. Germline V gives CDR1 MNHEY, CDR2 SMNVEV (reference sequence). Written as DNA, the CDR3 is TGTGCCAGCAGTTTCACCGGGACAGCCTACGAGCAGTACTTC. Protein sequence: CASSFTGTAYEQYF.

The chain employs TRBV30 and TRBJ2-1, with D perhaps matching TRBD1 (7 bases). The CDR3 has 14 residues. From germline, CDR1 is GTSNPN and CDR2 SVGIG (reference sequence). The V gene lost 8 bases and the J gene lost 8 bases, with 22 bases spanning the gap. The CDR3 DNA sequence: TGTGCCGGTCAGGGGGAGGTTAGTTCCGATGAGCAGTTCTTC. This translates into CAGQGEVSSDEQFF.

The chain uses TRBV5-8 and TRBJ1-4; 10 bases line up with TRBD1. V lost 4 bases to trimming and J lost 9 bases; unmatched junction nucleotides: 12. This CDR3 has 16 residues. Germline V gives CDR1 SGHTS, CDR2 YDEGEE. CDR3 sequence reads: CASSRFTGTGDKKLFF. DNA of the CDR3: TGTGCCAGCAGCCGATTTACCGGGACAGGGGATAAAAAACTGTTTTTT.

The chain couples TRBV9 to TRBJ1-1, with TRBD1 as a possible D gene (6 bases). Germline V gene data show CDR1 as SGDLS and CDR2 as YYNGEE. The CDR3 runs 16 residues. With 2 bases removed from V and 4 bases from J, the gap between germline ends came to 18 bases. In nucleotides, the CDR3 is TGTGCCAGCAGCGTGGCAACACAGGGTAAGGGCACTGAAGCTTTCTTT. Protein: CASSVATQGKGTEAFF.

The chain couples TRBV3-1 (or the pseudogene TRBV3-2) to TRBJ2-5; no clear D gene. Germline V gene data show CDR1 as LGHDT and CDR2 as YNNKEL (reference sequence). The CDR3 is 14 residues long. V gave up 6 bases and J gave up 0 bases, with 11 bases separating them. Here the CDR3 DNA reads TGTGCCAGCAGTCGCCGGCAGGACCAAGAGACCCAGTACTTC. It is translated as CASSRRQDQETQYF.

The rearrangement joins TRBV11-1 to TRBJ1-2; D gene uncertain. V was shortened by 5 bases and J by 3 bases, with 10 bases between the two germline ends. The CDR3 spans 13 residues. CDR1 SGHAT and CDR2 FQDESV come from the germline V gene (reference sequence). CDR3 sequence: CASSVSADYGYTF. DNA of the CDR3: TGTGCCAGCAGCGTTTCTGCGGACTATGGCTACACCTTC.

The V call is TRBV28, the J call TRBJ2-3; maybe TRBD1 (7 bases). Germline CDR1 MDHEN, CDR2 SYDVKM. The CDR3 extends over 15 amino acids. Trimming cost V 5 bases and J 2 bases, with 14 bases left between them. CDR3 residues: CASSKGQDYTDTQYF. The CDR3 nucleotides read TGTGCCAGCAGTAAAGGACAGGACTACACAGATACGCAGTATTTT.

This chain uses TRBV27 with TRBJ1-2; TRBD1 is a possible D gene (5 bases). Trimming stripped 8 bases from V and 2 bases from J, with 21 bases between. There are 16 residues in the CDR3. The germline V gene has CDR1 MNHEY and CDR2 SMNVEV (reference sequence). The CDR3 nucleotides are TGTGCCAGCGCAGGGACTCCGTCTCGCCCCAACTATGGCTACACCTTC. It encodes CASAGTPSRPNYGYTF.

The chain has TRBV4-2 and TRBJ2-5, with 8 bases that match TRBD1. CDR1 and CDR2 from the germline V gene are LGHNA and YNFKEQ. J gave up 1 base and V 4 bases, and 8 bases lay outside the gene matches. CDR3 size: 16 residues. CDR3 sequence (DNA): TGTGCCAGCAGCCTCCAAGGGGGGACAGGCCAAGAGACCCAGTACTTC. It specifies CASSLQGGTGQETQYF.

The chain couples TRBV28 to TRBJ1-2, with 10 nucleotides matching TRBD1. Germline assignment: CDR1 MDHEN and CDR2 SYDVKM. V lost 6 bases, J lost 5 bases, and 15 bases stayed unmatched. The CDR3 covers 17 residues. CDR3 amino acids: CASRWDGGTGETYGYTF. The CDR3 DNA sequence: TGTGCCAGCAGATGGGATGGAGGGACAGGGGAGACGTATGGCTACACCTTC.